This T cell receptor (beta chain) was profiled in a study of primary melanoma T cells and metastatic recurrence. Turning to the study itself: Samples were primary melanomas of stage T2 to T4. General observations from the study: Independent of thickness, ulceration, mitotic rate and age, T-cell fraction reportedly predicted outcome. A tumor T-cell fraction above 20% appeared protective.

Each patient's primary melanoma had been removed surgically, with risk of metastatic recurrence. On this clone itself: Antigen specificity is unknown.

V trimming: 6 bases; J trimming: 2 bases; junction bases outside the gene matches: 12. The CDR3 contains 16 residues. Germline values: CDR1 SGHAT, CDR2 FQDESV (reference sequence). Some clones are missing from TCRdb's copy, which holds only in-frame ones; the method was immunoSEQ multiplex PCR. This sample carries 150 or so clones, 82% of them seen once, and the ten largest clones take around a fifth. Sequenced: melanoma tumor tissue. V and J are TRBV11-1 and TRBJ1-1; 7 bases line up with TRBD1. The origin of this receptor is a human donor with melanoma. This chain's CDR3 is CASRKTGGQKNTEAFF. For the CDR3, the DNA is TGTGCCAGCAGAAAAACCGGGGGACAGAAAAACACTGAAGCTTTCTTT.